This is a list of T cell receptor beta chains from one sample in a study of blood T cells in healthy people across ages. MiXCR, applied by TCRdb to the 5' RACE reads, yields one record per CDR3 protein. The profile shows about a million distinct CDR3 sequences, more than 30% of them singletons. Specimen: blood. The receptors originated from a man younger than 30 in good health. The CDR3 runs from the conserved cysteine through the conserved F or W. The order of the fields is clone size, V gene, J gene, D gene, CDR3 protein, CDR3 DNA. D genes are given only for firm matches. Some rows have no size entry. The others give once, few or many, or a class for an expanded clone.

size: many; V: TRBV7-9; J: TRBJ2-3; D: .; CDR3: CASSLGGAGTSPTTTDTQYF; DNA: TGTGCCAGCAGCTTAGGCGGGGCAGGGACAAGTCCAACCACCACAGATACGCAGTATTTT
size: .; V: TRBV4-2; J: TRBJ1-5; D: TRBD1; CDR3: CASSQEGTGHQPQHF; DNA: TGTGCCAGCAGCCAAGAGGGGACAGGGCACCAGCCCCAGCATTTT
size: few; V: TRBV5-1; J: TRBJ1-2; D: .; CDR3: CASSLEPGVPPYGYTF; DNA: TGCGCCAGCAGCTTGGAGCCAGGGGTTCCCCCCTATGGCTACACCTTC
size: few; V: TRBV7-9; J: TRBJ1-2; D: TRBD1; CDR3: CASSTDRAGYTF; DNA: TGTGCCAGCAGCACCGACAGGGCTGGCTACACCTTC
size: few; V: TRBV9; J: TRBJ2-2; D: .; CDR3: CASTNRVSDTGELFF; DNA: TGTGCCAGCACAAACAGGGTGAGCGACACCGGGGAGCTGTTTTTT
size: few; V: TRBV5-5; J: TRBJ2-1; D: .; CDR3: CASSLSAGTVNEQFF; DNA: TGTGCCAGCAGCTTGTCAGCAGGGACTGTCAATGAGCAGTTCTTC
size: .; V: TRBV6-5; J: TRBJ2-1; D: .; CDR3: CASSSRPWGDNEQFF; DNA: TGTGCCAGCAGTTCCAGGCCTTGGGGAGACAATGAGCAGTTCTTC
size: .; V: TRBV27; J: TRBJ2-3; D: TRBD2; CDR3: CASSLSWGGTDTQYF; DNA: TGTGCCAGCAGTTTATCCTGGGGGGGGACAGATACGCAGTATTTT
size: few; V: TRBV20-1; J: TRBJ1-5; D: .; CDR3: CSAPPGDGSQPQHF; DNA: TGCAGTGCTCCTCCGGGGGATGGAAGCCAGCCCCAGCATTTT
size: many; V: TRBV6-5; J: TRBJ2-1; D: .; CDR3: CASTYRARGYNEQFF; DNA: TGTGCCAGCACCTACCGGGCAAGAGGGTACAATGAGCAGTTCTTC
size: .; V: TRBV12-3/TRBV12-4; J: TRBJ2-3; D: .; CDR3: CVSSLVRSADTQYF; DNA: TGTGTCAGCAGTTTAGTCCGGTCGGCAGATACGCAGTATTTT
size: .; V: TRBV7-9; J: TRBJ2-5; D: .; CDR3: CASSLPGQQETQYF; DNA: TGTGCCAGCAGCCTCCCGGGACAACAAGAGACCCAGTACTTC
size: few; V: TRBV12-3/TRBV12-4; J: TRBJ1-6; D: .; CDR3: CASSPDAGGNSPLHF; DNA: TGTGCCAGCAGTCCGGACGCAGGCGGTAATTCACCCCTCCACTTT
size: .; V: TRBV7-2; J: TRBJ1-2; D: .; CDR3: CASSSQAFYGYTF; DNA: TGTGCCAGCAGCTCCCAGGCTTTCTATGGCTACACCTTC
size: .; V: TRBV5-1; J: TRBJ1-2; D: .; CDR3: CASTQGVANYGYTF; DNA: TGCGCCAGCACCCAGGGAGTAGCTAACTATGGCTACACCTTC
size: .; V: TRBV7-9; J: TRBJ2-3; D: TRBD1; CDR3: CASSTRTGVTDTQYF; DNA: TGTGCCAGCAGCACTCGGACAGGGGTGACTGACACGCAGTATTTT
size: .; V: TRBV5-6; J: TRBJ1-5; D: .; CDR3: CASSFFDQPQHF; DNA: TGTGCCAGCAGCTTTTTTGACCAGCCCCAGCATTTT
size: .; V: TRBV11-1; J: TRBJ2-2; D: .; CDR3: CASSLEPTTGELFF; DNA: TGTGCCAGCAGCTTAGAACCGACCACCGGGGAGCTGTTTTTT
size: few; V: TRBV9; J: TRBJ2-5; D: .; CDR3: CASSAGQTETQYF; DNA: TGTGCCAGCAGCGCCGGACAAACGGAGACCCAGTACTTC
size: few; V: TRBV4-3; J: TRBJ2-1; D: TRBD1; CDR3: CASSRVQGPSYNEQFF; DNA: TGCGCCAGCAGCCGAGTACAGGGGCCCTCCTACAATGAGCAGTTCTTC